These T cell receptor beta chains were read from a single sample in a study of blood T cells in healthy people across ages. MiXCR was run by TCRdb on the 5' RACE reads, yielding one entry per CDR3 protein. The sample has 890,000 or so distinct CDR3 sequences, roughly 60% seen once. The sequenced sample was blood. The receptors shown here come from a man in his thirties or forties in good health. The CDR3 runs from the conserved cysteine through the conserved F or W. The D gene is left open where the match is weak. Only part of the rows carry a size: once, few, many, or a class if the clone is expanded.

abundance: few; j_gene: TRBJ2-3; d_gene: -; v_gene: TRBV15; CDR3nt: TGTGCCACCAGCAGGGCACAGGGAGAGGGGACAGATACGCAGTATTTT; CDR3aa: CATSRAQGEGTDTQYF
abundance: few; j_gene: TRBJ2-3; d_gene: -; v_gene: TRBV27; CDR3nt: TGTGCCAGCAGTTGGGGGGACTCCTTTCGCACAGATACGCAGTATTTT; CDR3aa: CASSWGDSFRTDTQYF
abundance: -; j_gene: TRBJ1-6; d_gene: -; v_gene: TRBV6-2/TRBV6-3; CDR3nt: TGTGCCAGCATCCGGGACGGGAATTCACTCCTCCACTTT; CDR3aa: CASIRDGNSLLHF
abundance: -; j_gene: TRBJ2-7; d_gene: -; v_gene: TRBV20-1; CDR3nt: TGCAGTGCTAGAGCCCCAGCGGGCAGGGCCTACGAGCAGTACTTC; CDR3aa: CSARAPAGRAYEQYF
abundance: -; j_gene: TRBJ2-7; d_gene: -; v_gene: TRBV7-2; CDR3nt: TGTGCCAGCAGCCCTAACACTGTGACCTACGAGCAGTACTTC; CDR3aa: CASSPNTVTYEQYF
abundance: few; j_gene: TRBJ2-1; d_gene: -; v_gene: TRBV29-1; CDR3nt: TGCAGCGTTGAAGGTGGGCAGGGCACACGGCAGTTCTTC; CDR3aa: CSVEGGQGTRQFF
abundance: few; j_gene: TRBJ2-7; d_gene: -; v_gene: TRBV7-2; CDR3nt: TGTGCCAGCAGCTTAGCAGATAAGGGGTACGAGCAGTACTTC; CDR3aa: CASSLADKGYEQYF
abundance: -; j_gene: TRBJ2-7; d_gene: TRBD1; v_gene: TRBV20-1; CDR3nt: TGCAGTGCTCCGGACAGGGCCAGGACCTACTACGAGCAGTACTTC; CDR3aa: CSAPDRARTYYEQYF
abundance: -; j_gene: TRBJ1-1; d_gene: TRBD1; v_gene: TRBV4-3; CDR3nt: TGCGCCAGCAGCCAAGCCAACAGGGGAAGGGGGAACACTGAAGCTTTCTTT; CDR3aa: CASSQANRGRGNTEAFF
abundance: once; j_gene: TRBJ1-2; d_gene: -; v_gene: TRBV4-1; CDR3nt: TGCGCCAGCAGCCAAGACGATCGTAGCTATGGCTACACCTTC; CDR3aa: CASSQDDRSYGYTF
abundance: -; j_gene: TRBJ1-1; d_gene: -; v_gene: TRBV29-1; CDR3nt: TGCAGTGCTGTAAACACTGAGGCTTTCTTT; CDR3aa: CSAVNTEAFF
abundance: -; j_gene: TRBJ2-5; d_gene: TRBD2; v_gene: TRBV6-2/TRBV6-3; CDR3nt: TGTGCCAGCAGGCGACTAGCGGGGGGAGTTGAGACCCAGTACTTC; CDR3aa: CASRRLAGGVETQYF
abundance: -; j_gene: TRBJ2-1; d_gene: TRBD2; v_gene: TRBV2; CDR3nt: TGTGCCAGCAGCGTCCGCGCGGGACTAGCGGTCGCCTACAATGAGCAGTTCTTC; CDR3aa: CASSVRAGLAVAYNEQFF
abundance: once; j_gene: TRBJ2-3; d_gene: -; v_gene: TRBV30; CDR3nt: TGTGCCTGGAGGGCAGGGAGGGATACGCAGTATTTT; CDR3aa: CAWRAGRDTQYF
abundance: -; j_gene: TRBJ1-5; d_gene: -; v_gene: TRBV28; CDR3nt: TGTGCCAGCATTATGACTTTACTGATTAGCAATCAGCCCCAGCATTTT; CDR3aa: CASIMTLLISNQPQHF
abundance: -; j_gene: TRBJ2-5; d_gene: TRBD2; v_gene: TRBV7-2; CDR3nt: TGTGCCAGCAGCTTGAAGGCAGCGGGGGGGTGGGAGACCCAGTACTTC; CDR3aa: CASSLKAAGGWETQYF
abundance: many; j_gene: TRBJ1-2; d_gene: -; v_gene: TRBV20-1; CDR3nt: TGCAGTGCTAGAGATTGGTTACGTCTCACAGCTAACTATGGCTACACCTTC; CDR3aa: CSARDWLRLTANYGYTF
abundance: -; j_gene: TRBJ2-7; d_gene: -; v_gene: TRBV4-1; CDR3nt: TGCGCCAGCAGCCAAGAATTCCCCGGATCCTACGAGCAGTACTTC; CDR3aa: CASSQEFPGSYEQYF
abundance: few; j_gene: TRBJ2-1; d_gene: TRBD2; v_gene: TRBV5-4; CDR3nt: TGTGCCAGCAGCTGGGCCACTAGCGGTTCCTACAATGAGCAGTTCTTC; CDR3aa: CASSWATSGSYNEQFF
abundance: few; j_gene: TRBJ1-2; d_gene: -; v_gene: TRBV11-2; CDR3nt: TGTGCCAGCAGCTTAGTAGGGGCCGGTGGCTACACCTTC; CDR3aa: CASSLVGAGGYTF
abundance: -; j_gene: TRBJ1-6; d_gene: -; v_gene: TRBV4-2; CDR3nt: TGTGCCAGCAGCCAAGAGGGGGGGGGTCGGGTTTATAATTCACCCCTCCACTTT; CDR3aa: CASSQEGGGRVYNSPLHF
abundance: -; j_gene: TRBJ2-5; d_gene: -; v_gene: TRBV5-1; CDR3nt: TGCGCCAGCAGCGTGGACAGCGGCGAGGAGACCCAGTACTTC; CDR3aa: CASSVDSGEETQYF
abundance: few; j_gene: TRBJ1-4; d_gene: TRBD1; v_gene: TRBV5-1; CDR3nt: TGCGCCAGCAGCTGGGGACAGGAAGAGGAAAAACTGTTTTTT; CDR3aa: CASSWGQEEEKLFF
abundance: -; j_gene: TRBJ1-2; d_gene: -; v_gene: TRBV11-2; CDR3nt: TGTGCCAGCAGCTTACAGGGACCTCCATTTCTCGACTATGGCTACACCTTC; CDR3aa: CASSLQGPPFLDYGYTF
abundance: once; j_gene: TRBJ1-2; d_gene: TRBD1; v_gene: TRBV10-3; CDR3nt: TGTGCCATCAGTGACCCTGGACAGGGGGTGACCGGCTACACCTTC; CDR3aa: CAISDPGQGVTGYTF
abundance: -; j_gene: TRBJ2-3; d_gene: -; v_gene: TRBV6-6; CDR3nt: TGTGCCAGCAGTTACCCCGCTCCAGATACGCAGTATTTT; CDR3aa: CASSYPAPDTQYF
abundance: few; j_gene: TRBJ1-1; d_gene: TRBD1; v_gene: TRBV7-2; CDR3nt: TGTGCCAGCAGCTCCCGACAGGGGGAAACTGAAGCTTTCTTT; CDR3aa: CASSSRQGETEAFF
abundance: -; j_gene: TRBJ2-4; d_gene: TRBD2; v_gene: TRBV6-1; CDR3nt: TGTGCCAGCAGTGGGCCACGCGGGGGGGTCGTCGGGGCCAAAAACATTCAGTACTTC; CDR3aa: CASSGPRGGVVGAKNIQYF
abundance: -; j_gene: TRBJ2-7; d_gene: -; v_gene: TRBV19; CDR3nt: TGTGCCAGTAGTCCGGGACTGAACTCCTACGAGCAGTACTTC; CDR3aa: CASSPGLNSYEQYF
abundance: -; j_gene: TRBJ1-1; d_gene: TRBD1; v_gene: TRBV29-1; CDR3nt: TGCAGCGCCGCCGGGACAGGGGACACTGAAGCTTTCTTT; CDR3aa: CSAAGTGDTEAFF
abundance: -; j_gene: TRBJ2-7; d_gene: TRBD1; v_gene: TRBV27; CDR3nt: TGTGCCAGCAGTTCCCTCCCTGGGACAGGCGGAATGAAGTACGAGCAGTACTTC; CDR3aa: CASSSLPGTGGMKYEQYF
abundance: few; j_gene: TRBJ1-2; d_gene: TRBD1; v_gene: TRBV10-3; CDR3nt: TGTGCCATGGGACAGGGGACGAACTATGGCTACACCTTC; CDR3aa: CAMGQGTNYGYTF
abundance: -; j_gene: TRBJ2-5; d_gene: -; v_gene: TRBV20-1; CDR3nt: TGCAGTGCTAGAGGCTCAACCGCAGCGGAGACCCAGTACTTC; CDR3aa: CSARGSTAAETQYF
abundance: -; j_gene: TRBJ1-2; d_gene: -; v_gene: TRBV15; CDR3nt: TGTGCCACCAGCAGAGATTGGCGGGATGGCTACACCTTC; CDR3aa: CATSRDWRDGYTF
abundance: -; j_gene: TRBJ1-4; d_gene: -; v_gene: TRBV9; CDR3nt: TGTGCCAGCAGCAGTCCGGGATTAACTAATGAAAAACTGTTTTTT; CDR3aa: CASSSPGLTNEKLFF
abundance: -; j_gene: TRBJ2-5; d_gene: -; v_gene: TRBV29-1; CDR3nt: TGCAGCGTTGAAGGGGGGACTGAGCAGTACTTC; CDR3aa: CSVEGGTEQYF
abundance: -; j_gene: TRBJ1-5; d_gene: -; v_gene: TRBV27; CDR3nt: TGTGCCAGGAGCCCCGATCAGCCCCAGCATTTT; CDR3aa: CARSPDQPQHF
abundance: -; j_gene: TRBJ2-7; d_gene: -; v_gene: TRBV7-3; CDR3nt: TGTGCCAGCAGCCCCGGGCCAGCTAACTCCTACGAGCAGTACTTC; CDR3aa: CASSPGPANSYEQYF
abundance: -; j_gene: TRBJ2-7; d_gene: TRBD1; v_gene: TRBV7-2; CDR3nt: TGTGCCAGCAGCTTTTCGGACAGGCTCTACGAGCAGTACTTC; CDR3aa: CASSFSDRLYEQYF
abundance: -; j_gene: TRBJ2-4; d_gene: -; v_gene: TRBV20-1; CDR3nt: TGCAGTGCGCTACGGCTCAGAGAGCAGTACTTC; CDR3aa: CSALRLREQYF
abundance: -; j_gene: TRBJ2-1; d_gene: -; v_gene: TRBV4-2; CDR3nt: TGTGCCGGCAGCCAAGACCCGGGTTACAATGAGCAGTTCTTC; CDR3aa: CAGSQDPGYNEQFF
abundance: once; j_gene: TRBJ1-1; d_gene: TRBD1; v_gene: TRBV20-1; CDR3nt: TGCAGTGCTGAGGGACAGATGAACACTGAAGCTTTCTTT; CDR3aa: CSAEGQMNTEAFF
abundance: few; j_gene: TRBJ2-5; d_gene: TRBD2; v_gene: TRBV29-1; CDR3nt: TGCAGCGTCTGGGGGCTAGCGGGGGATCCAGCTAAGGAGACCCAGTACTTC; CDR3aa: CSVWGLAGDPAKETQYF
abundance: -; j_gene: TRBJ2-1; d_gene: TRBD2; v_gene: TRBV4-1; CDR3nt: TGCGCCAGCAGCCGCGGCTTACTAGCGGGGGGGCTCAATGAGCAGTTCTTC; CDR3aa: CASSRGLLAGGLNEQFF
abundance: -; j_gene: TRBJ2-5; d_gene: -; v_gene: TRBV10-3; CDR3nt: TGTGCCATCAGTGATGGTTTCCAAGAGACCCAGTACTTC; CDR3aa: CAISDGFQETQYF
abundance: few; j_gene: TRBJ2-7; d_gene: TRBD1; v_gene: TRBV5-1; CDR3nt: TGCGCCAGCAGCTTCCGACAGGGGGCGAACGAGCAGTACTTC; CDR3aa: CASSFRQGANEQYF
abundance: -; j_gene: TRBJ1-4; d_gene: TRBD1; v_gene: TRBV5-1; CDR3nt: TGCGCCAGCAGCATCGACAGGGGAGGTAATGAAAAACTGTTTTTT; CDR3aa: CASSIDRGGNEKLFF
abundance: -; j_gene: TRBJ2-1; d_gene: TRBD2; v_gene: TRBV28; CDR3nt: TGTGCCAGCAGCAGACTAGCGGGGCGCAATGAGCAGTTCTTC; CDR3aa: CASSRLAGRNEQFF